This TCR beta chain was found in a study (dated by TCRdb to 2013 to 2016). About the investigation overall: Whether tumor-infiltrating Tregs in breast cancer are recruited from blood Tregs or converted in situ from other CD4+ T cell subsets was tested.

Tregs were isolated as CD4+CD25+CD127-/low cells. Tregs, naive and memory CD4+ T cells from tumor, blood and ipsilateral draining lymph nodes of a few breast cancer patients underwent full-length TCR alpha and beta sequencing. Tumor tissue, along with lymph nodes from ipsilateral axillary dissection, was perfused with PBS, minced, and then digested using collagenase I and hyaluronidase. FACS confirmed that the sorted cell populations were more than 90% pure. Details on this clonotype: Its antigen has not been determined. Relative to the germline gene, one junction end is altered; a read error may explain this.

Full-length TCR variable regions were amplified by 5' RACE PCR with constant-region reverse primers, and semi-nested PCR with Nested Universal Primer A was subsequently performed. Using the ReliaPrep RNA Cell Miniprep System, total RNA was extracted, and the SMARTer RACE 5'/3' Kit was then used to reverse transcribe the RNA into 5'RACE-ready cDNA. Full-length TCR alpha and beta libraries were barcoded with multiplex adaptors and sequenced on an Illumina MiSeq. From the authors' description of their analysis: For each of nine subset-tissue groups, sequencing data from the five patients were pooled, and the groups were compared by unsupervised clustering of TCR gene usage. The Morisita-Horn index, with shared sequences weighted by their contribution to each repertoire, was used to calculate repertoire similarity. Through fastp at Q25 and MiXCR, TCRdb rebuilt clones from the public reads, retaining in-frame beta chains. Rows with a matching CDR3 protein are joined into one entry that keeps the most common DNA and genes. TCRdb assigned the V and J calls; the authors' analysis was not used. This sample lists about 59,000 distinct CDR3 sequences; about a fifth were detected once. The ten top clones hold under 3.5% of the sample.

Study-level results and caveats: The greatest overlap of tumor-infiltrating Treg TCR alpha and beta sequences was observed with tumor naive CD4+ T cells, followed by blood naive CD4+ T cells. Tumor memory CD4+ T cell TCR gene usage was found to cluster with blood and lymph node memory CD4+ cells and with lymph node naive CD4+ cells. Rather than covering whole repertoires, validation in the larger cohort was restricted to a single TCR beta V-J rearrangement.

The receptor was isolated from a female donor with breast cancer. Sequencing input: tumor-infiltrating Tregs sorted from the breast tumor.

The nucleotide sequence reads TGTGCCAGCAGGCGTTCAAGAGCACGGGAAACGAACACCGGTGAGCTGTTTTTT. Its protein reads: CASRRSRARETNTGELFF. Here the chain combines TRBV11-2 and TRBJ2-2; D gene: possibly TRBD2, on 5 matching bases. Looking up the germline V gene yields CDR1 SGHAT and CDR2 FQNNGV. The CDR3 sequence holds 18 residues, the cysteine and phenylalanine included. Just CDR3 DNA is preserved here, 54 bases in frame from base 1.